The next 9 T cell receptor beta chains were all read from a single sample in a study of blood T cells in healthy people across ages. PCR was performed a second time for about 6 to 12 cycles using a sample-barcoded 5' primer and a J-beta primer mix. Each CDR3 protein gets one entry after TCRdb re-called the 5' RACE reads with MiXCR. Of some 900,000 distinct CDR3 sequences detected, about 48% appear once; the ten largest clones hold 13%. Input material: blood. The receptors here all came from a man aged 30 to 39 in good health.

V gene TRBV20-1 combines with J gene TRBJ2-1; 11 nucleotides agree with TRBD2. This CDR3 comprises 14 residues. From germline, CDR1 is DFQATT and CDR2 SNEGSKA (reference sequence). Trimming at V came to 6 bases and at J to 2 bases, leaving 3 bases not matched to a gene. The CDR3 coding sequence is TGCAGTGCGCTTAGCGGGGGGGCCTACAATGAGCAGTTCTTC. Translating gives CSALSGGAYNEQFF.

J is TRBJ2-5 and V is TRBV28; D is ambiguous. The V end lost 5 bases, the J end lost 5 bases, and 18 bases lay between the germline ends. There are 15 residues in the CDR3. CDR1 is MDHEN and CDR2 is SYDVKM in the germline V gene. CDR3 region: CASSRQLGTGETQYF. The CDR3 bases are TGTGCCAGCAGTCGTCAACTGGGAACCGGGGAGACCCAGTACTTC.

The rearrangement uses TRBV4-2 and TRBJ2-3, with D possibly TRBD2 on 5 matching bases. Trimming left V 0 bases short and J 1 base short, with 11 bases between. Germline-derived CDR1 and CDR2 are LGHNA and YNFKEQ. This CDR3 comprises 16 residues. The CDR3 DNA follows: TGTGCCAGCAGCCAAGATACTAGTTTAGGCACAGATACGCAGTATTTT. This translates into CASSQDTSLGTDTQYF.

The chain uses TRBV9 and TRBJ2-3; the D gene is possibly TRBD2 (6 bases). V was pared by 4 bases and J by 3 bases, with 15 bases between. The CDR3 totals 15 residues. Germline CDR1 reads SGDLS; CDR2 reads YYNGEE. CDR3 sequence reads: CASSPSGDLTDTQYF. CDR3 DNA sequence: TGTGCCAGCAGCCCATCGGGGGACTTAACAGATACGCAGTATTTT.

This clonotype was seen only a few times. V and J are TRBV11-3 and TRBJ1-1; D remains ambiguous. The CDR3 runs to 14 residues. From germline, CDR1 is SGHNT and CDR2 YENEEA. The ends were cut back, 5 bases at V and 7 bases at J, with 17 bases in the middle. DNA for the CDR3: TGTGCCAGCAGCCCCCGACCGGGAGCCGGTGAAGCTTTCTTT. Translated, it gives CASSPRPGAGEAFF. Full variable domain (rest looked up from reference TRBV11-3 and TRBJ1-1): EAGVVQSPRYKIIEKKQPVAFWCNPISGHNTLYWYLQNLGQGPELLIRYENEEAVDDSQLPKDRFSAERLKGVDSTLKIQPAELGDSAVYLCASSPRPGAGEAFFGQGTRLTVV.

The sample holds a few counts of this clonotype. V usage is TRBV7-3 and J usage is TRBJ2-3; TRBD1 might be the D (5 bases). Germline V CDR1 and CDR2: SGHTA, FQGTGA. The germline V and J ends were trimmed by 3 bases and 0 bases, with 16 bases remaining between them. The CDR3 is made up of 17 amino acids. CDR3 DNA: TGTGCCAGCAGCTTTCAGGGTCGTCAAACTAGCACAGATACGCAGTATTTT. Amino acids: CASSFQGRQTSTDTQYF.

A few counts support this clonotype. This sequence joins TRBV12-5 and TRBJ2-5; D is unresolved. Germline V gene data show CDR1 as LGHNT and CDR2 as FRNRAP. CDR3 length: 14 residues. V was pared by 6 bases and J by 3 bases, with 14 bases between. The CDR3 bases are TGTGCTAGTGGCCTGGGCAGCCCCAAAGAGACCCAGTACTTC. It specifies CASGLGSPKETQYF.

The V and J genes are TRBV20-1 and TRBJ2-7; 9 nucleotides line up with TRBD2. The better agreement between TRBJ2-5 and the DNA end casts doubt on the J call. This CDR3 comprises 15 residues. The germline CDR1 and CDR2 sequences are DFQATT and SNEGSKA (reference sequence). This CDR3 reads CSARSLAGAGETQYF. In DNA, the CDR3 is TGCAGTGCTAGGTCCTTAGCGGGGGCGGGGGAGACCCAGTACTTC.

This chain uses TRBV12-3 or TRBV12-4 with TRBJ2-2, with 11 positions matching TRBD1. The CDR3 runs to 16 residues. Germline trimming cut 2 bases from V and 7 bases from J; bases unmatched to any gene: 6. The DNA for the CDR3 is TGTGCCAGCAGTTTATTTGGACAGGGGGCTTTCGGGGAGCTGTTTTTT. Protein sequence: CASSLFGQGAFGELFF.